The rows below give T cell receptor beta chains drawn from one sample of a study of graft-versus-host responses after intestinal transplantation. Assay: immunoSEQ multiplex PCR; the TCRdb copy retains only in-frame clones and omits some. The profile covers some 150,000 clones, with about nine tenths appearing a single time and roughly 0.19% taken by the ten largest. Their antigens are not known. This sample comprised unstimulated CD4+ T cells sorted from spleen or lymph node cells, obtained before intestinal transplant. Receptor source: a human donor who received an intestinal transplant. Each CDR3 is given with its conserved first and last residue. Fields, in order: J gene, V gene, clone size, D gene, CDR3 protein, CDR3 DNA. D genes are given only for firm matches. Only some rows state a clone size, as once, few, many or a class for expanded clones.

j_call: TRBJ1-3
v_call: TRBV5-6
clone_size: few
d_call: -
cdr3_aa: CASSLATVAGNTIYF
cdr3_nt: TGTGCCAGCAGCTTGGCCACAGTTGCTGGAAACACCATATATTTT

j_call: TRBJ2-7
v_call: TRBV7-9
clone_size: -
d_call: TRBD1
cdr3_aa: CASSSGQVTTFIKQYF
cdr3_nt: TGTGCCAGCAGTTCCGGACAGGTAACTACGTTTATCAAGCAGTACTTC

j_call: TRBJ2-7
v_call: TRBV6-5
clone_size: -
d_call: TRBD2
cdr3_aa: CASRASGRAYEQYF
cdr3_nt: TGTGCCAGCAGGGCTAGCGGGCGGGCCTACGAGCAGTACTTC

j_call: TRBJ2-7
v_call: TRBV7-2
clone_size: -
d_call: TRBD2
cdr3_aa: CASSLGFGGGGLYEQYF
cdr3_nt: TGTGCCAGCAGCTTAGGTTTCGGCGGCGGGGGGTTATACGAGCAGTACTTC

j_call: TRBJ2-7
v_call: TRBV28
clone_size: -
d_call: TRBD2
cdr3_aa: CASRVAGGPSHEQYF
cdr3_nt: TGTGCCAGCAGGGTGGCGGGAGGGCCGTCCCACGAGCAGTACTTC

j_call: TRBJ1-1
v_call: TRBV5-8
clone_size: -
d_call: TRBD1
cdr3_aa: CASSRPTGNMMNTEAFF
cdr3_nt: TGTGCCAGCAGCCGCCCGACAGGGAATATGATGAACACTGAAGCTTTCTTT

j_call: TRBJ2-1
v_call: TRBV9
clone_size: -
d_call: TRBD2
cdr3_aa: CASSVGLAGDNEQFF
cdr3_nt: TGTGCCAGCAGCGTCGGACTAGCGGGTGACAATGAGCAGTTCTTC

j_call: TRBJ2-6
v_call: TRBV2
clone_size: -
d_call: TRBD1
cdr3_aa: CASSVLRDRGFGANVLTF
cdr3_nt: TGTGCCAGCAGTGTATTGCGGGACAGGGGGTTTGGGGCCAACGTCCTGACTTTC

j_call: TRBJ1-5
v_call: TRBV7-2
clone_size: -
d_call: TRBD1
cdr3_aa: CASSLGGQGIEPQHF
cdr3_nt: TGTGCCAGCAGCTTAGGGGGACAGGGGATAGAGCCCCAGCATTTT

j_call: TRBJ2-7
v_call: TRBV30
clone_size: -
d_call: -
cdr3_aa: CAWTSRSSSYEQYF
cdr3_nt: TGTGCCTGGACGTCTAGGAGCTCATCCTACGAGCAGTACTTC

j_call: TRBJ2-2
v_call: TRBV9
clone_size: -
d_call: TRBD2
cdr3_aa: CASSVGGRNTGELFF
cdr3_nt: TGTGCCAGCAGCGTAGGCGGGAGGAACACCGGGGAGCTGTTTTTT

j_call: TRBJ2-3
v_call: TRBV5-4
clone_size: once
d_call: TRBD2
cdr3_aa: CASSFRLAGSSSTDTQYF
cdr3_nt: TGTGCCAGCAGCTTCCGACTAGCGGGGTCGTCTAGCACAGATACGCAGTATTTT

j_call: TRBJ2-7
v_call: TRBV30
clone_size: -
d_call: -
cdr3_aa: CAWSRSQGYEQYF
cdr3_nt: TGTGCCTGGAGTCGTTCACAGGGCTACGAGCAGTACTTC

j_call: TRBJ1-2
v_call: TRBV7-2
clone_size: -
d_call: TRBD1
cdr3_aa: CASSFGRDRGDYGYTF
cdr3_nt: TGTGCCAGCAGCTTCGGCCGGGACAGGGGAGACTATGGCTACACCTTC

j_call: TRBJ1-1
v_call: TRBV27
clone_size: -
d_call: TRBD1
cdr3_aa: CASSLEGARYSTEAFF
cdr3_nt: TGTGCCAGCAGTTTAGAGGGGGCGCGTTATAGCACTGAAGCTTTCTTT

j_call: TRBJ2-2
v_call: TRBV5-1
clone_size: -
d_call: TRBD1
cdr3_aa: CASSPRQGASGELFF
cdr3_nt: TGCGCCAGCAGCCCTAGACAGGGGGCAAGCGGGGAGCTGTTTTTT

j_call: TRBJ1-6
v_call: TRBV27
clone_size: -
d_call: -
cdr3_aa: CASSPDYTDSPLHF
cdr3_nt: TGTGCCAGCAGCCCAGACTACACGGATTCACCCCTCCACTTT

j_call: TRBJ2-7
v_call: TRBV7-2
clone_size: -
d_call: TRBD2
cdr3_aa: CASTSSSSGHFSYEQYF
cdr3_nt: TGTGCCAGCACCAGTTCTTCTAGCGGGCATTTCTCCTACGAGCAGTACTTC

j_call: TRBJ1-4
v_call: TRBV25-1
clone_size: once
d_call: -
cdr3_aa: CASSNRKIATNEKLFF
cdr3_nt: TGTGCCAGCAGCAACAGAAAAATTGCAACTAATGAAAAACTGTTTTTT

j_call: TRBJ2-6
v_call: TRBV6-6
clone_size: -
d_call: -
cdr3_aa: CASSYSGANVLTF
cdr3_nt: TGTGCCAGCAGTTACTCTGGGGCCAACGTCCTGACTTTC

j_call: TRBJ2-1
v_call: TRBV19
clone_size: -
d_call: -
cdr3_aa: CASSIAGGEQFF
cdr3_nt: TGTGCCAGTAGTATTGCCGGAGGAGAGCAGTTCTTC

j_call: TRBJ2-7
v_call: TRBV5-1
clone_size: -
d_call: TRBD1
cdr3_aa: CASSFSGGAGYEQYF
cdr3_nt: TGCGCCAGCAGCTTCTCAGGGGGCGCAGGCTACGAGCAGTACTTC

j_call: TRBJ1-3
v_call: TRBV6-1
clone_size: -
d_call: -
cdr3_aa: CTSSGSSGNAIYF
cdr3_nt: TGTACCAGCAGCGGCAGCTCGGGAAACGCCATATATTTT

j_call: TRBJ2-1
v_call: TRBV7-2
clone_size: -
d_call: TRBD1
cdr3_aa: CASSLAGTGSYNEQFF
cdr3_nt: TGTGCCAGCAGCTTAGCCGGGACAGGGAGCTACAATGAGCAGTTCTTC

j_call: TRBJ1-5
v_call: TRBV28
clone_size: -
d_call: -
cdr3_aa: CASSLVAGNQPQHF
cdr3_nt: TGTGCCAGCAGTTTAGTGGCGGGCAATCAGCCCCAGCATTTT

j_call: TRBJ2-3
v_call: TRBV5-1
clone_size: -
d_call: -
cdr3_aa: CASRGDTQYF
cdr3_nt: TGCGCCAGCAGAGGGGATACGCAGTATTTT

j_call: TRBJ1-5
v_call: TRBV28
clone_size: -
d_call: -
cdr3_aa: CASSGGDYSNQPQHF
cdr3_nt: TGTGCCAGCAGTGGGGGGGATTATAGCAATCAGCCCCAGCATTTT

j_call: TRBJ2-3
v_call: TRBV5-1
clone_size: -
d_call: TRBD2
cdr3_aa: CASTRLAGRITDTQYF
cdr3_nt: TGCGCCAGCACCCGACTAGCGGGGCGTATCACAGATACGCAGTATTTT

j_call: TRBJ2-5
v_call: TRBV14
clone_size: -
d_call: -
cdr3_aa: CASSQRTLSQETQYF
cdr3_nt: TGTGCCAGCAGCCAAAGGACCCTGTCTCAAGAGACCCAGTACTTC

j_call: TRBJ2-1
v_call: TRBV11-1
clone_size: -
d_call: TRBD2
cdr3_aa: CASSSNSGRPSNEQFF
cdr3_nt: TGTGCCAGCAGCTCCAATAGCGGGAGGCCCTCCAATGAGCAGTTCTTC

j_call: TRBJ2-3
v_call: TRBV28
clone_size: -
d_call: TRBD2
cdr3_aa: CASIPLAGTDTQYF
cdr3_nt: TGTGCCAGCATTCCCCTAGCGGGGACAGATACGCAGTATTTT

j_call: TRBJ2-7
v_call: TRBV2
clone_size: -
d_call: -
cdr3_aa: CASSASNLSYEQYF
cdr3_nt: TGTGCCAGCAGCGCCTCGAACCTATCCTACGAGCAGTACTTC

j_call: TRBJ2-3
v_call: TRBV5-1
clone_size: -
d_call: TRBD2
cdr3_aa: CASSLGTSGSYTDTQYF
cdr3_nt: TGCGCCAGCAGCTTGGGGACTAGCGGGAGCTATACAGATACGCAGTATTTT

j_call: TRBJ2-1
v_call: TRBV30
clone_size: -
d_call: TRBD2
cdr3_aa: CASGLAGGFWNEQFF
cdr3_nt: TGTGCCTCGGGACTAGCGGGAGGGTTTTGGAATGAGCAGTTCTTC

j_call: TRBJ2-5
v_call: TRBV5-1
clone_size: -
d_call: -
cdr3_aa: CASSPGHQETQYF
cdr3_nt: TGCGCCAGCAGCCCGGGGCACCAAGAGACCCAGTACTTC

j_call: TRBJ2-7
v_call: TRBV5-1
clone_size: -
d_call: TRBD2
cdr3_aa: CASSFGLAGGLSPYEQYF
cdr3_nt: TGCGCCAGCAGCTTCGGACTAGCGGGAGGCCTCAGTCCCTACGAGCAGTACTTC

j_call: TRBJ2-3
v_call: TRBV10-3
clone_size: -
d_call: TRBD2
cdr3_aa: CAISGGRGTDTQYF
cdr3_nt: TGTGCCATCAGTGGCGGGAGGGGAACAGATACGCAGTATTTT

j_call: TRBJ1-1
v_call: TRBV28
clone_size: -
d_call: -
cdr3_aa: CATGRAAEAFF
cdr3_nt: TGTGCCACCGGAAGGGCCGCTGAAGCTTTCTTT

j_call: TRBJ1-5
v_call: TRBV11-2
clone_size: -
d_call: -
cdr3_aa: CASSLADYQPQHF
cdr3_nt: TGTGCCAGCAGCTTAGCGGATTATCAGCCCCAGCATTTT

j_call: TRBJ2-7
v_call: TRBV5-1
clone_size: -
d_call: -
cdr3_aa: CASAGTQSINEQYF
cdr3_nt: TGCGCCTCCGCCGGGACACAAAGTATTAACGAGCAGTACTTC

j_call: TRBJ2-6
v_call: TRBV5-6
clone_size: -
d_call: -
cdr3_aa: CASSLRGPGANVLTF
cdr3_nt: TGTGCCAGCAGCTTGAGGGGCCCTGGGGCCAACGTCCTGACTTTC

j_call: TRBJ2-7
v_call: TRBV9
clone_size: -
d_call: -
cdr3_aa: CASSVSVDGEQYF
cdr3_nt: TGTGCCAGCAGCGTTTCGGTTGACGGGGAGCAGTACTTC

j_call: TRBJ1-1
v_call: TRBV20-1
clone_size: -
d_call: -
cdr3_aa: CSAKRGGEAFF
cdr3_nt: TGCAGTGCCAAAAGGGGCGGTGAAGCTTTCTTT

j_call: TRBJ2-3
v_call: TRBV5-1
clone_size: -
d_call: TRBD1
cdr3_aa: CASSPRTGRDTQYF
cdr3_nt: TGCGCCAGCAGCCCTAGGACAGGCAGAGATACGCAGTATTTT

j_call: TRBJ2-1
v_call: TRBV5-1
clone_size: -
d_call: TRBD2
cdr3_aa: CASSLAAGGFNEQFF
cdr3_nt: TGCGCCAGCAGCTTGGCAGCGGGAGGGTTCAATGAGCAGTTCTTC

j_call: TRBJ2-1
v_call: TRBV9
clone_size: -
d_call: TRBD2
cdr3_aa: CASSAGTSGRFYNEQFF
cdr3_nt: TGTGCCAGCAGCGCCGGGACTAGCGGCCGTTTCTACAATGAGCAGTTCTTC

j_call: TRBJ2-1
v_call: TRBV4-1
clone_size: -
d_call: -
cdr3_aa: CASSQVSRGPNEQFF
cdr3_nt: TGCGCCAGCAGCCAAGTCTCTCGCGGTCCTAATGAGCAGTTCTTC

j_call: TRBJ1-2
v_call: TRBV6-6
clone_size: -
d_call: TRBD1
cdr3_aa: CASSYPGQGRDGYTF
cdr3_nt: TGTGCCAGCAGTTACCCGGGACAGGGTAGAGATGGCTACACCTTC

j_call: TRBJ2-3
v_call: TRBV18
clone_size: -
d_call: TRBD2
cdr3_aa: CASSPGGSWADTQYF
cdr3_nt: TGTGCCAGCTCACCGGGCGGGAGTTGGGCAGATACGCAGTATTTT

j_call: TRBJ2-5
v_call: TRBV7-7
clone_size: -
d_call: -
cdr3_aa: CASSLAGMGETQYF
cdr3_nt: TGTGCCAGCAGCTTAGCAGGGATGGGGGAGACCCAGTACTTC

j_call: TRBJ2-1
v_call: TRBV2
clone_size: -
d_call: -
cdr3_aa: CASKPGQYNEQFF
cdr3_nt: TGTGCCAGCAAACCTGGACAGTACAATGAGCAGTTCTTC

j_call: TRBJ1-5
v_call: TRBV6-1
clone_size: -
d_call: -
cdr3_aa: CASSEIEVQPQHF
cdr3_nt: TGTGCCAGCAGTGAGATTGAGGTTCAGCCCCAGCATTTT